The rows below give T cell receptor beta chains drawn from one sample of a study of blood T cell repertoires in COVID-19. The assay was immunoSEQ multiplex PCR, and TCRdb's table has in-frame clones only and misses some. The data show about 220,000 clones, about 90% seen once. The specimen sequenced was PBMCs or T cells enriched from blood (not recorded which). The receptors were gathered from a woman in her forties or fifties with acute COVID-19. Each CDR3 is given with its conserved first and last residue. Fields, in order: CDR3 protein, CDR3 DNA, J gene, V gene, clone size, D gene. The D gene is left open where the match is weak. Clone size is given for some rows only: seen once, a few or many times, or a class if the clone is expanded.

CDR3: CAWSSGGNQPQHF; DNA: TGTGCCTGGAGTTCGGGGGGCAATCAGCCCCAGCATTTT; J: TRBJ1-5; V: TRBV30; size: NA; D: NA
CDR3: CASSLVAGGTNYGYTF; DNA: TGTGCCAGCAGCTTAGTAGCTGGCGGAACTAACTATGGCTACACCTTC; J: TRBJ1-2; V: TRBV7-6; size: NA; D: NA
CDR3: CASSPEGTGFNSPLHF; DNA: TGTGCCAGCAGTCCAGAGGGGACAGGGTTTAATTCACCCCTCCACTTT; J: TRBJ1-6; V: TRBV28; size: NA; D: TRBD1
CDR3: CASSPNGQIRGLNTEAFF; DNA: TGCGCCAGCAGCCCCAATGGACAGATCAGGGGACTGAACACTGAAGCTTTCTTT; J: TRBJ1-1; V: TRBV5-1; size: NA; D: NA
CDR3: CASSTWTEKAFF; DNA: TGTGCCAGCAGTACCTGGACAGAAAAAGCTTTCTTT; J: TRBJ1-1; V: TRBV27; size: NA; D: NA
CDR3: CATSGTKGIYGYTF; DNA: TGTGCCACTTCCGGGACTAAAGGAATCTATGGCTACACCTTC; J: TRBJ1-2; V: TRBV11-1; size: NA; D: NA
CDR3: CASSSSGKDYNEQFF; DNA: TGTGCCAGCAGCTCGAGCGGAAAAGACTACAATGAGCAGTTCTTC; J: TRBJ2-1; V: TRBV7-9; size: NA; D: NA
CDR3: CASSLVSGSSGELFF; DNA: TGCGCCAGCAGCTTGGTTAGCGGGAGCTCCGGGGAGCTGTTTTTT; J: TRBJ2-2; V: TRBV5-1; size: NA; D: TRBD2
CDR3: CASSFSGTLNNEQFF; DNA: TGTGCCAGCAGCTTTAGTGGGACTCTGAACAATGAGCAGTTCTTC; J: TRBJ2-1; V: TRBV7-6; size: NA; D: NA
CDR3: CASSLVWQGSYEQYF; DNA: TGTGCCAGCAGCTTAGTTTGGCAGGGATCCTACGAGCAGTACTTC; J: TRBJ2-7; V: TRBV7-2; size: NA; D: NA
CDR3: CASSFGENIQYF; DNA: TGTGCCAGCAGTTTCGGAGAAAACATTCAGTACTTC; J: TRBJ2-4; V: TRBV28; size: NA; D: NA
CDR3: CASSEVETGYQPQHF; DNA: TGTGCCAGCAGTGAAGTCGAGACAGGGTATCAGCCCCAGCATTTT; J: TRBJ1-5; V: TRBV2; size: NA; D: TRBD1
CDR3: CASSQGLTPYEQYF; DNA: TGTGCCAGCAGCCAAGGACTCACCCCCTACGAGCAGTACTTC; J: TRBJ2-7; V: TRBV3-1/TRBV3-2; size: NA; D: NA
CDR3: CASSPADRAPRDGYTF; DNA: TGTGCCAGCAGTCCAGCCGACAGGGCACCCCGGGATGGCTACACCTTC; J: TRBJ1-2; V: TRBV28; size: NA; D: TRBD1
CDR3: CASSQLAGVTGELFF; DNA: TGTGCCAGCTCCCAACTAGCGGGAGTCACCGGGGAGCTGTTTTTT; J: TRBJ2-2; V: TRBV18; size: NA; D: TRBD2
CDR3: CASRVGLAGQFF; DNA: TGTGCCAGCAGGGTAGGACTAGCGGGGCAGTTCTTC; J: TRBJ2-1; V: TRBV2; size: NA; D: TRBD2
CDR3: CASSATEKVTEAFF; DNA: TGTGCCAGCAGTGCGACAGAGAAAGTCACTGAAGCTTTCTTT; J: TRBJ1-1; V: TRBV2; size: NA; D: NA
CDR3: CASSLWLPGELFF; DNA: TGTGCCAGCAGCCTGTGGCTCCCCGGGGAGCTGTTTTTT; J: TRBJ2-2; V: TRBV3-1/TRBV3-2; size: NA; D: NA
CDR3: CASSASGGASGANVLTF; DNA: TGTGCCAGCAGCGCTAGCGGGGGGGCCTCTGGGGCCAACGTCCTGACTTTC; J: TRBJ2-6; V: TRBV11-3; size: NA; D: TRBD2
CDR3: CASSEMTGTAGELFF; DNA: TGTGCCAGCAGTGAGATGACAGGGACGGCCGGGGAGCTGTTTTTT; J: TRBJ2-2; V: TRBV27; size: NA; D: TRBD1
CDR3: CASSPQRSRWREFHNEQFF; DNA: TGTGCCAGCAGCCCCCAGAGGTCCCGGTGGCGGGAGTTCCACAATGAGCAGTTCTTC; J: TRBJ2-1; V: TRBV7-6; size: NA; D: TRBD2
CDR3: CASSSGTGGLNTEAFF; DNA: TGCGCCAGCAGCTCCGGGACAGGGGGATTGAACACTGAAGCTTTCTTT; J: TRBJ1-1; V: TRBV5-1; size: once; D: TRBD1
CDR3: CASSLGLAVKYEQYF; DNA: TGTGCCAGCAGTCTCGGACTAGCGGTTAAATACGAGCAGTACTTC; J: TRBJ2-7; V: TRBV28; size: NA; D: TRBD2
CDR3: CASSLAAGYGYGYTF; DNA: TGTGCCAGCAGCTTAGCGGCAGGGTATGGCTATGGCTACACCTTC; J: TRBJ1-2; V: TRBV7-2; size: NA; D: NA
CDR3: CATSKTGRGANVLTF; DNA: TGTGCCACCAGCAAGACAGGGAGAGGGGCCAACGTCCTGACTTTC; J: TRBJ2-6; V: TRBV15; size: NA; D: TRBD1
CDR3: CGSGGGPFTGELFF; DNA: TGTGGCTCTGGGGGAGGGCCGTTTACCGGGGAGCTGTTTTTT; J: TRBJ2-2; V: TRBV28; size: NA; D: TRBD2
CDR3: CASRPGGPNYGYTF; DNA: TGTGCCAGCAGACCAGGGGGCCCTAACTATGGCTACACCTTC; J: TRBJ1-2; V: TRBV28; size: NA; D: TRBD1
CDR3: CAITGQVGEKLFF; DNA: TGTGCCATCACAGGACAGGTGGGGGAAAAACTGTTTTTT; J: TRBJ1-4; V: TRBV10-3; size: NA; D: TRBD1
CDR3: CASTQGGTGSYEQYF; DNA: TGTGCCAGCACCCAGGGGGGGACAGGGTCCTACGAGCAGTACTTC; J: TRBJ2-7; V: TRBV28; size: NA; D: TRBD1
CDR3: CASSRQGSEAFF; DNA: TGTGCCAGCAGTCGACAGGGTTCTGAAGCTTTCTTT; J: TRBJ1-1; V: TRBV6-5; size: NA; D: TRBD1
CDR3: CVTQGVSYNEQFF; DNA: TGTGTCACTCAGGGGGTTTCCTACAATGAGCAGTTCTTC; J: TRBJ2-1; V: TRBV28; size: NA; D: TRBD1
CDR3: CASSWNRASYNEQFF; DNA: TGTGCCAGCAGTTGGAACAGGGCCTCCTACAATGAGCAGTTCTTC; J: TRBJ2-1; V: TRBV2; size: once; D: NA
CDR3: CASSSPGTGGEFGNQPQHF; DNA: TGTGCCAGCAGCTCCCCGGGGACAGGGGGCGAGTTTGGCAATCAGCCCCAGCATTTT; J: TRBJ1-5; V: TRBV7-8; size: few; D: TRBD1
CDR3: CASGLRTGSNSGANVLTF; DNA: TGTGCTAGTGGTTTGAGGACAGGATCCAACTCTGGGGCCAACGTCCTGACTTTC; J: TRBJ2-6; V: TRBV12-5; size: NA; D: TRBD1
CDR3: CSVEAGTGWSEQYF; DNA: TGCAGCGTTGAAGCCGGGACAGGGTGGTCCGAGCAGTACTTC; J: TRBJ2-7; V: TRBV29-1; size: once; D: TRBD1
CDR3: CASSSRVAGFSYEQYF; DNA: TGTGCCAGCAGCTCCCGGGTGGCCGGGTTCTCCTACGAGCAGTACTTC; J: TRBJ2-7; V: TRBV7-9; size: NA; D: NA
CDR3: CASKKTYFTGELFF; DNA: TGTGCCAGCAAGAAGACTTACTTTACCGGGGAGCTGTTTTTT; J: TRBJ2-2; V: TRBV27; size: NA; D: NA
CDR3: CASSEAYSYEQYF; DNA: TGTGCCAGCAGTGAAGCATACTCCTACGAGCAGTACTTC; J: TRBJ2-7; V: TRBV6-1; size: few; D: NA
CDR3: CASSWGQGREKLFF; DNA: TGCGCCAGCAGCTGGGGACAGGGTCGAGAAAAACTGTTTTTT; J: TRBJ1-4; V: TRBV5-1; size: NA; D: TRBD1
CDR3: CASSVSRVGYGYTF; DNA: TGTGCCAGCAGCGTCAGCAGGGTCGGCTATGGCTACACCTTC; J: TRBJ1-2; V: TRBV9; size: NA; D: NA
CDR3: CASSVGDRVVETQYF; DNA: TGTGCCAGCAGCGTAGGGGACAGGGTGGTAGAGACCCAGTACTTC; J: TRBJ2-5; V: TRBV9; size: NA; D: TRBD1
CDR3: CASSFQHPPEGLYGYTF; DNA: TGTGCCAGCAGTTTCCAACACCCCCCTGAGGGCCTATATGGCTACACCTTC; J: TRBJ1-2; V: TRBV28; size: NA; D: NA
CDR3: CASSLGRTQEAFF; DNA: TGTGCCAGCAGTTTGGGGCGGACCCAGGAGGCTTTCTTT; J: TRBJ1-1; V: TRBV27; size: NA; D: NA
CDR3: CASTSEEGGNSPLHF; DNA: TGTGCCAGCACCTCGGAAGAGGGAGGAAATTCACCCCTCCACTTT; J: TRBJ1-6; V: TRBV21-1; size: NA; D: NA
CDR3: CASSLIQGGNQPQHF; DNA: TGTGCCAGCAGCTTGATACAGGGCGGGAATCAGCCCCAGCATTTT; J: TRBJ1-5; V: TRBV5-5; size: NA; D: NA
CDR3: CASSLLTSGHYNEQFF; DNA: TGTGCCAGCAGCTTACTTACTAGCGGGCACTACAATGAGCAGTTCTTC; J: TRBJ2-1; V: TRBV7-9; size: NA; D: TRBD2
CDR3: CASSLSGKEGTQYF; DNA: TGTGCCAGCAGCCTAAGCGGGAAGGAAGGTACGCAGTATTTT; J: TRBJ2-3; V: TRBV3-1/TRBV3-2; size: NA; D: TRBD2